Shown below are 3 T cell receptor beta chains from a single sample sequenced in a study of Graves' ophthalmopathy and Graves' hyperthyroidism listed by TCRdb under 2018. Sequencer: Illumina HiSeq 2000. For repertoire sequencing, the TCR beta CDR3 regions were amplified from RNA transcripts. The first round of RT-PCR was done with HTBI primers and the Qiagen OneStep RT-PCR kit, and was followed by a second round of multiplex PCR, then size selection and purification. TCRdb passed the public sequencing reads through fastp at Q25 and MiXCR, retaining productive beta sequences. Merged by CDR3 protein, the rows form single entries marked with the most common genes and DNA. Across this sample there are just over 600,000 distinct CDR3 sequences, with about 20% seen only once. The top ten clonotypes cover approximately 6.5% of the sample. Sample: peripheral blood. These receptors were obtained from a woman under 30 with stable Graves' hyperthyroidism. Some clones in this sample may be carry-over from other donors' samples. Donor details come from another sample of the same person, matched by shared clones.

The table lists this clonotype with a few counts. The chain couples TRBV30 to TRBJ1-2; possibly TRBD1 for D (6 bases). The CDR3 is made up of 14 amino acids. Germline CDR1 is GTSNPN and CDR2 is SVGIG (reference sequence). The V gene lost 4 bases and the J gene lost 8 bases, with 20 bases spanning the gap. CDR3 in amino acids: CAWNRPPQGKGYTF. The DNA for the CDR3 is TGTGCCTGGAACCGCCCCCCACAGGGAAAAGGCTACACCTTC.

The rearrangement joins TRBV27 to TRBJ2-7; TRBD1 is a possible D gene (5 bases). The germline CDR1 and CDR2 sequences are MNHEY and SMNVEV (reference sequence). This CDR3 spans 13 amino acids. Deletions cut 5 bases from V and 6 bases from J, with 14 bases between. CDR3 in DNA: TGTGCCAGCAGTGACCAGGACAAGTCCGAGCAGTACTTC. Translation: CASSDQDKSEQYF.

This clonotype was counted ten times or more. In DNA form, the CDR3 reads TGTGCCAGCAGTCATAGCGGTACTTCCTACGAGCAGTACTTC. This encodes CASSHSGTSYEQYF. The rearrangement uses TRBV27 and TRBJ2-7, with D possibly TRBD2 on 6 matching bases. Trimming pared 5 bases from V and 1 base from J, leaving 12 bases between. This CDR3 contains 14 residues. In germline, CDR1 is MNHEY, CDR2 SMNVEV (reference sequence).